Following are 17 T cell receptor beta chains from one sample sequenced in a study of blood T cells in healthy people across ages. Sample-barcoded 5' priming and a J-beta primer mix drove a second PCR of roughly 7 to 11 cycles. Each CDR3 protein gets one entry after TCRdb re-called the 5' RACE reads with MiXCR. The sample lists 500,000 to 700,000 distinct CDR3 sequences; about 28% were seen once. The sample consisted of blood. All receptors derive from an elderly woman in good health.

This clonotype was counted many times. The gene calls are TRBV20-1 and TRBJ2-7; a weak D match, TRBD2 (6 bases). Germline loops: CDR1 DFQATT, CDR2 SNEGSKA (reference sequence). V dropped 3 bases and J dropped 3 bases, with 12 bases sitting between them. This CDR3 has 13 residues. DNA for the CDR3: TGCAGTGCTAGCCTGGCCGGGGGCTACGAGCAGTACTTC. Translated: CSASLAGGYEQYF.

The rearrangement joins TRBV6-6 to TRBJ1-5; 11 bases map to TRBD1. V was clipped by 3 bases and J by 6 bases; unmatched bases: 4. Germline CDR1 MNHNY, CDR2 SVGAGI (reference sequence). The length of the CDR3 is 15 residues. The CDR3, as DNA: TGTGCCAGCAGTTATGGGACAGGGGGTTTTCAGCCCCAGCATTTT. Its protein product is CASSYGTGGFQPQHF.

This sequence joins TRBV6-2 or TRBV6-3 and TRBJ1-1; 7 bases are shared with TRBD1. V lost 5 bases, J lost 2 bases, and 5 bases stayed unmatched. This CDR3 contains 14 residues. Germline lookup yields CDR1 MNHEY and CDR2 SVGEGT. CDR3 protein: CASSRQGSNTEAFF. CDR3 sequence (DNA): TGTGCCAGCAGTCGACAGGGCTCCAACACTGAAGCTTTCTTT.

The chain carries TRBV18 and TRBJ2-2; no firm D call. Trimming removed 1 base from V and 4 bases from J, with 13 bases in between. Germline values: CDR1 KGHSH, CDR2 LQKENI. The CDR3 consists of 16 residues. The DNA of the CDR3 is TGTGCCAGCTCACCACAGGGAAGGTTATTCACCGGGGAGCTGTTTTTT. Translating gives CASSPQGRLFTGELFF.

This clonotype was observed at least ten times. This chain links TRBV20-1 with TRBJ1-2; D possibly corresponds to TRBD1 (6 bases). The CDR3 is 14 amino acids. Deletions cut 1 base from V and 8 bases from J, with 17 bases between. CDR1 is DFQATT and CDR2 is SNEGSKA in the germline V gene (reference sequence). The CDR3 nucleotides read TGCAGTGCTAGAGCTCCGGGGGGGGCGAGGGGCTACACCTTC. It encodes CSARAPGGARGYTF.

This sequence joins TRBV9 and TRBJ2-5, with TRBD1 matching over 9 bases. Germline V gene lookup returns CDR1 SGDLS and CDR2 YYNGEE. The CDR3 loop spans 13 amino acids. J was trimmed by 11 bases and V by 2 bases; bases with no gene match: 7. The CDR3, as DNA: TGTGCCAGCAGCGTTGGGACAGGGACTGGGCAGTACTTC. This codes for CASSVGTGTGQYF.

This clonotype was counted at least ten times. The chain couples TRBV5-1 to TRBJ2-5, with D perhaps matching TRBD1 or TRBD2 (6 bases each). V lost 4 bases and J 5 bases, leaving 18 bases between the germline ends. The CDR3 extends over 15 amino acids. CDR1 is SGHRS and CDR2 is YFSETQ in the germline V gene. The CDR3 sequence: CASSDERGVSETQYF. DNA of the CDR3: TGCGCCAGCAGCGACGAAAGGGGGGTATCGGAGACCCAGTACTTC.

The chain recombines TRBV5-4 with TRBJ1-1; a weak D match, TRBD1 (6 bases). This CDR3 comprises 14 residues. V lost 4 bases, J lost 4 bases, and 14 bases lay in between. Germline V gene data show CDR1 as SGHNT and CDR2 as YYREEE (reference sequence). The CDR3 is CASSGVGGGTEAFF. In nucleotides, the CDR3 is TGTGCCAGCAGCGGCGTAGGGGGTGGCACTGAAGCTTTCTTT.

This clonotype was detected a few times. The chain combines TRBV2 with TRBJ1-2; D remains ambiguous. CDR1 and CDR2 (germline): SNHLY, FYNNEI. V shed 2 bases and J shed 4 bases, with 17 bases lying between them. This CDR3 region has 16 residues. The CDR3 region has the DNA TGTGCCAGCAGTGAAACTTTCAGCGGAGGGATCTATGGCTACACCTTC. Translation gives CASSETFSGGIYGYTF.

This clonotype was seen at least ten times. V gene TRBV13 combines with J gene TRBJ1-6, with D hard to call. The CDR3 loop spans 17 amino acids. Trimming cost V 5 bases and J 0 bases, with 14 bases left between them. The germline gives CDR1 PRHDT, CDR2 FYEKMQ (reference sequence). The DNA for the CDR3 is TGTGCCAGCAGCCGCGCGGCGGCCAGCTCCTATAATTCACCCCTCCACTTT. This gives the protein CASSRAAASSYNSPLHF.

This clonotype was counted only a few times. This chain uses TRBV28 with TRBJ1-4; D gene uncertain. The CDR3 is made up of 16 amino acids. Trimming shortened V by 3 bases and J by 2 bases, and 13 bases separated the two germline ends. Germline CDR1 and CDR2: MDHEN and SYDVKM. CDR3 residues: CASSFFDLVTNEKLFF. Written as DNA, the CDR3 is TGTGCCAGCAGTTTTTTCGACCTGGTCACTAATGAAAAACTGTTTTTT.

Notes on this clonotype: With a much larger clone just one base away, this may be a read error. This sequence joins TRBV2 and TRBJ1-1; D might be TRBD1 (5 bases). Germline CDR1 SNHLY, CDR2 FYNNEI. This CDR3 has 14 amino acids. V was trimmed by 1 base and J by 9 bases, leaving 15 bases between them. The CDR3 bases are TGTGCCAGCAGTGAAGTGGGGCGGAGAGGAAAAGCTTTCTTT. It is translated as CASSEVGRRGKAFF.

As for this clonotype: Possible read error: a much larger clone is one base away. The chain uses TRBV25-1 and TRBJ2-5, with D possibly TRBD1 on 6 matching bases. The J call may be faulty, since TRBJ2-1 better matches the DNA end. The CDR3 sequence is 15 residues long. Germline values: CDR1 MGHDK, CDR2 SYGVNS. In nucleotides, the CDR3 is TGTGCCAGCAGTGAATCTGGACAGCTGGAAGAGACCCAGTTCTTC. Translation gives CASSESGQLEETQFF.

This clonotype showed up many times. The rearrangement joins TRBV7-9 to TRBJ2-5; TRBD2 matches at 10 bases. V lost 4 bases to trimming and J lost 2 bases; unmatched junction nucleotides: 10. The V gene's germline CDR1 is SEHNR and CDR2 FQNEAQ (reference sequence). The CDR3 is 17 residues long. CDR3 sequence (DNA): TGTGCCAGCAGCTCCAGATTTAGGACTAGCGGACAAGAGACCCAGTACTTC. This gives the protein CASSSRFRTSGQETQYF. The full variable domain, its missing parts supplied by reference TRBV7-9 and TRBJ2-5, is DTGVSQNPRHKITKRGQNVTFRCDPISEHNRLYWYRQTLGQGPEFLTYFQNEAQLEKSRLLSDRFSAERPKGSFSTLEIQRTEQGDSAMYLCASSSRFRTSGQETQYFGPGTRLLVL.

This clonotype has a count of ten or more. The chain recombines TRBV5-4 with TRBJ2-4, with D possibly TRBD2 on 8 matching bases. The CDR3 totals 18 residues. Germline V lookup: CDR1 SGHNT, CDR2 YYREEE (reference sequence). V gave up 4 bases and J gave up 0 bases, with 20 bases separating them. Here the CDR3 reads CASSPGGTGGGAKNIQYF. The CDR3 DNA reads as TGTGCCAGCAGCCCAGGGGGTACGGGAGGGGGAGCCAAAAACATTCAGTACTTC.

The J gene is TRBJ2-6, the V gene TRBV20-1; 9 nucleotides align to TRBD1. CDR1 DFQATT and CDR2 SNEGSKA come from the germline V gene (reference sequence). The CDR3 runs to 17 residues. The trim removed 3 bases at V and 1 base at J, leaving 7 bases unmatched. CDR3 DNA: TGCAGTGCTAGTTTGTACAGGGGGCCGTCTGGGGCCAACGTCCTGACTTTC. Residues: CSASLYRGPSGANVLTF.

This clonotype was seen many times. The chain recombines TRBV20-1 with TRBJ1-2; D gene unclear. V shed 4 bases and J shed 5 bases, with 17 bases lying between them. From germline, CDR1 is DFQATT and CDR2 SNEGSKA (reference sequence). This CDR3 contains 14 residues. CDR3 bases: TGCAGTGCTAAGGACTTGGTCGGCTCGTATGGCTACACCTTC. Translated, it gives CSAKDLVGSYGYTF.